This T cell receptor beta chain was obtained from a study of T cell changes during pregnancy in multiple sclerosis. V lost 2 bases, J lost 9 bases, and 4 bases stayed unmatched. Germline CDR1 is LGHNA and CDR2 is YNFKEQ. This CDR3 region has 15 residues. Method: immunoSEQ multiplex PCR; TCRdb's copy keeps in-frame clones and lacks some. Of 45,000 to 55,000 clones in the sample, around 92% were seen once. This chain joins TRBV4-2 and TRBJ1-6, with TRBD1 matching 10 bases. The input for sequencing was CD4+ T cells from peripheral blood mononuclear cells, taken after pregnancy. This clonotype was obtained from a female donor in good health, enrolled as a control in a pregnancy study. Here the CDR3 reads CASSQTGTGVSPLHF. CDR3 DNA: TGTGCCAGCAGCCAAACCGGGACAGGGGTTTCACCCCTCCACTTT.